One sample yielded the 27 T cell receptor beta chains listed below, sequenced in a study of breast tumors, draining lymph nodes, adjacent tissues. Axillary draining lymph nodes of breast cancer patients supplied the node samples. TCRdb passed the multiplex PCR reads through MiXCR, listing each CDR3 protein once. The sample consists of tens of thousands of distinct CDR3 sequences, roughly 30% of them appearing once. Sequenced input: axillary lymph node tissue. These TCRs come from a female donor with breast cancer. Some clones in this sample may be carry-over from other donors' samples.

This clonotype was observed at least ten times. V is TRBV11-2 and J is TRBJ2-7, with 10 bases matching TRBD1. The V and J ends lost 5 bases and 4 bases, in that order; junction bases with no gene match: 8. CDR3 length equals 15 residues. Germline V lookup: CDR1 SGHAT, CDR2 FQNNGV. Here the CDR3 DNA reads TGTGCCAGCAGCCTAGGGACAGGGGCTCGATACGAGCAGTACTTC. Protein product: CASSLGTGARYEQYF.

Turning to this clonotype: A single base separates this from a much larger clone, so it may be a read error. The CDR3 DNA reads as TGTGCCAGCAGCCGTCGAGCGGGCGTCCGCTACCTACGCGAGCAGTACTTC. Its protein is CASSRRAGVRYLREQYF. The chain carries TRBV3-1 and TRBJ2-7, with a weak D call TRBD2 (6 bases). Germline CDR1 and CDR2: LGHDT and YNNKEL (reference sequence). The CDR3 runs to 17 residues. V lost 4 bases to trimming and J lost 6 bases, with 25 bases between them.

This clonotype was observed a handful of times. A much larger clone differs from this one at a single base, so this may be a read error. The chain joins TRBV12-3 or TRBV12-4 to TRBJ1-4; weak D call: TRBD1 (6 bases). This CDR3 is 15 amino acids long. The CDR3 spells CASRPTGHTNEKLVF. The CDR3 bases are TGTGCCAGCAGGCCCACGGGACATACAAATGAAAAACTGGTTTTT.

Notes on this clonotype: This CDR3 is missing its conserved last phenylalanine or tryptophan, likely due to a read error. This sequence joins TRBV19 and TRBJ2-7; TRBD1 matches 8 bases. Germline trimming cut 3 bases from V and 5 bases from J; bases unmatched to any gene: 3. The V gene's germline CDR1 is LNHDA and CDR2 SQIVND (reference sequence). The length of the CDR3 is 13 residues. The CDR3 loop reads CASSIPGGHEQYS. The CDR3 nucleotides read TGTGCCAGTAGTATTCCAGGGGGCCACGAGCAGTACTCC.

This sequence joins TRBV6-1 and TRBJ1-5; D unclear. This CDR3 has 19 amino acids. V was trimmed by 11 bases and J by 6 bases, leaving 35 bases between them. Germline CDR1 is MNHNS and CDR2 is SASEGT. The CDR3 region has the DNA TGTGCCGCGCGCCGCCCGCAAAGGGCTTTATCGGTTGCTGGTCAGCCCCAGCATTTT. Amino acid sequence: CAARRPQRALSVAGQPQHF.

This clonotype occurred many times. The gene calls are TRBV10-3 and TRBJ1-5; 8 bases line up with TRBD1. CDR3 length: 12 amino acids. Germline assignment: CDR1 ENHRY and CDR2 SYGVKD. Germline trimming cut 10 bases from V and 4 bases from J; bases unmatched to any gene: 3. The CDR3 sequence: CATRQGNQPQHF. Written as DNA, the CDR3 is TGTGCCACCCGACAGGGGAATCAGCCCCAGCATTTT.

The DNA for the CDR3 is TGTGCCAGCGCTCGGGGGTTTAGCGATCGAGAGACCCAGTACTTC. Translation: CASARGFSDRETQYF. This chain uses TRBV9 with TRBJ2-5; D might be TRBD2 (6 bases). This CDR3 spans 15 amino acids. From germline, CDR1 is SGDLS and CDR2 YYNGEE. Trimming removed 7 bases from V and 4 bases from J, with 20 bases in between.

The chain has TRBV28 and TRBJ1-1; D unclear. The CDR3 contains 15 residues. Germline lookup yields CDR1 MDHEN and CDR2 SYDVKM. V was trimmed by 4 bases and J by 3 bases, leaving 15 bases between them. CDR3 in amino acids: CASSSSQHVDTEAFF. Written as DNA, the CDR3 is TGTGCCAGCAGTTCGTCTCAACATGTGGACACTGAAGCTTTCTTT.

In its sample, this clonotype was seen many times. This may arise from a read error, as a much more abundant clone is one base away. This sequence joins TRBV20-1 and TRBJ2-5, with a possible D match to TRBD1 (6 bases). Germline CDR1 is DFQATT and CDR2 is SNEGSKA (reference sequence). This CDR3 has 12 residues. CDR3 sequence (DNA): TGCAGTGCTAACAGGGTCGATAAGACCCCGTACTTC. Encoded protein: CSANRVDKTPYF.

With respect to this clonotype: The conserved phenylalanine or tryptophan is not found at the CDR3 terminus, so this likely reflects a read error. The CDR3 reads CAGRQGTSGRGSYEQYL. DNA of the CDR3: TGTGCCGGCAGGCAAGGGACTAGCGGGAGGGGCTCCTACGAGCAGTACCTC. The V and J genes are TRBV2 and TRBJ2-7; the match to TRBD2 covers 16 bases. The CDR3 extends over 17 amino acids. CDR1 and CDR2 from the germline V gene are SNHLY and FYNNEI.

Ten or more counts support this clonotype. The chain couples TRBV3-1 to TRBJ1-2; no clear D. The CDR3 totals 12 residues. Germline V CDR1 and CDR2: LGHDT, YNNKEL (reference sequence). Deletions cut 0 bases from V and 5 bases from J, with 4 bases between. CDR3 protein: CASSQEPYGYTF. CDR3 in DNA: TGTGCCAGCAGCCAAGAACCTTATGGCTACACCTTC.

This clonotype was picked up many times. The V call is TRBV2, the J call TRBJ2-5, with a possible D match to TRBD1 (5 bases). This CDR3 has 13 amino acids. Trimming took 4 bases from V and 5 from J, leaving 11 bases between them. Germline lookup yields CDR1 SNHLY and CDR2 FYNNEI. The CDR3 coding sequence is TGTGCCAGCAGTGCAGGGCTGTGGGAGACCCAGTACTTC. It is translated as CASSAGLWETQYF.

The rearrangement uses TRBV5-4 and TRBJ1-4, with 8 bases lining up with TRBD1. There are 13 residues in the CDR3. Trimming removed 4 bases from V and 10 bases from J; junction bases left unmatched: 6. CDR1 is SGHNT and CDR2 is YYREEE in the germline V gene (reference sequence). CDR3: CASSPGQARKLFF. CDR3 sequence (DNA): TGTGCCAGCAGCCCGGGACAGGCAAGAAAACTGTTTTTT.

This clonotype has ten or more counts. J is TRBJ1-5 and V is TRBV12-3 or TRBV12-4, with D uncertain. This CDR3 has 14 amino acids. V shed 7 bases and J shed 4 bases, with 14 bases lying between them. As DNA, the CDR3 is TGTGCCAGCACTACCGGACGGATAAATCAGCCCCAGCATTTT. Amino acid sequence: CASTTGRINQPQHF.

The chain is built from TRBV9 and TRBJ2-1, with D perhaps matching TRBD1 (6 bases). The germline V and J ends were trimmed by 2 bases and 7 bases, with 7 bases remaining between them. The germline CDR1 and CDR2 sequences are SGDLS and YYNGEE. The CDR3 consists of 12 residues. The CDR3 DNA reads as TGTGCCAGCAGCGTTGGACAGAATGAGCAGTTCTTC. Protein product: CASSVGQNEQFF.

This chain uses TRBV9 with TRBJ1-1; 8 bases are shared with TRBD1. CDR1 is SGDLS and CDR2 is YYNGEE in the germline V gene. The J segment lost 0 bases and the V segment lost 3 bases, leaving 4 bases of the junction unmatched. The CDR3 loop spans 15 amino acids. The DNA for the CDR3 is TGTGCCAGCAGCGAGGGACAGGACATGAACACTGAAGCTTTCTTT. It yields the protein CASSEGQDMNTEAFF.

V is TRBV18 and J is TRBJ2-6; D not resolved. The CDR3 totals 15 residues. V shed 4 bases and J shed 3 bases, with 10 bases lying between them. The germline V gene has CDR1 KGHSH and CDR2 LQKENI. The CDR3 sequence: CASSQVSGGANVLTF. CDR3 coding DNA: TGTGCCAGCTCACAAGTTTCGGGTGGGGCCAACGTCCTGACTTTC.

J is TRBJ1-2 and V is TRBV9, with no clear D. CDR3 length: 14 residues. Germline assignment: CDR1 SGDLS and CDR2 YYNGEE. Trimming left V 6 bases short and J 6 bases short, with 18 bases between. DNA of the CDR3: TGTGCCAGCAACGAGACGGGCCTAGACGATGGCTACACCTTC. Translation gives CASNETGLDDGYTF.

This clonotype was observed at least ten times. The chain recombines TRBV20-1 with TRBJ2-7; 11 positions agree with TRBD2. Germline CDR1 DFQATT, CDR2 SNEGSKA (reference sequence). V dropped 0 bases and J dropped 7; count of bases not matched to a gene: 5. This CDR3 contains 14 residues. The CDR3 bases are TGCAGTGCTAGAGACTCGGGACTAGCGGAAGAGCAGTACTTC. Amino acids: CSARDSGLAEEQYF.

Remarks on this clonotype: One end of the junction varies from germline; a read error may be responsible. This rearrangement joins TRBV11-3 to TRBJ2-7; D might be TRBD1 or TRBD2, each matching 6 bases. Germline CDR1 reads SGHNT; CDR2 reads YENEEA. This CDR3 has 19 residues. This CDR3 is CASSLKGGQIGKNTGELYF. CDR3 nucleotides: TGTGCCAGCAGCCTCAAGGGAGGACAGATAGGGAAGAACACCGGGGAGCTGTACTTC. The full variable domain, its missing parts supplied by reference TRBV11-3 and TRBJ2-7, is EAGVVQSPRYKIIEKKQPVAFWCNPISGHNTLYWYLQNLGQGPELLIRYENEEAVDDSQLPKDRFSAERLKGVDSTLKIQPAELGDSAVYLCASSLKGGQIGKNTGELYFGPGTRLTVT.

This clonotype occurred once. The junction differs from germline at one of its ends, possibly a read error. The chain employs TRBV7-2 and TRBJ2-3, with 8 bases aligning to TRBD2. CDR1 and CDR2 (germline): SGHTA, FQGNSA. The CDR3 is 14 amino acids. CDR3: CASSIAGSTDTQYF. For the CDR3, the DNA is TGTGCCAGCAGCATAGCGGGAAGCACAGATACGCAGTATTTT.

This clonotype was counted many times. The chain links TRBV29-1 to TRBJ2-5; D ambiguous. V lost 3 bases and J 2 bases, leaving 7 bases between the germline ends. The CDR3 consists of 12 residues. Germline values: CDR1 SQVTM, CDR2 ANQGSEA. CDR3 nucleotides: TGCAGCGTTGATTTAGGGCAAGAGACCCAGTACTTC. Its protein product is CSVDLGQETQYF. The full variable domain, in which reference TRBV29-1 and TRBJ2-5 provide the parts outside the CDR3, is SAVISQKPSRDICQRGTSLTIQCQVDSQVTMMFWYRQQPGQSLTLIATANQGSEATYESGFVIDKFPISRPNLTFSTLTVSNMSPEDSSIYLCSVDLGQETQYFGPGTRLLVL.

In the case of this clonotype: This CDR3 is missing its conserved last phenylalanine or tryptophan, likely due to a read error. The chain is built from TRBV20-1 and TRBJ1-5; a weak D match, TRBD1 (5 bases). There are 16 residues in the CDR3. Trimming took 3 bases from V and 2 from J, leaving 17 bases between them. Germline V gene lookup returns CDR1 DFQATT and CDR2 SNEGSKA (reference sequence). The CDR3 protein is CSASGQGKEGNQPQHG. The CDR3 DNA reads as TGCAGTGCTAGTGGCCAGGGAAAAGAAGGCAATCAGCCCCAGCATGGT.

This clonotype was counted many times. The chain links TRBV2 to TRBJ2-3, with D unclear. V lost 7 bases and J lost 8, with 10 bases in between. CDR1 and CDR2 from the germline V gene are SNHLY and FYNNEI. This CDR3 has 11 residues. The CDR3 DNA reads TGTGCCAGCACTACTTCGTTTACGCAGTATTTT. It is translated as CASTTSFTQYF.

CDR3 sequence (DNA): TGTGCCAGCAGTTGGGACGCCGGGAACAATGAGCAGTTCTTC. It codes for CASSWDAGNNEQFF. The V call is TRBV7-2, the J call TRBJ2-1; TRBD1 or TRBD2 may be the D gene (5 bases each). Germline-derived CDR1 and CDR2 are SGHTA and FQGNSA. The CDR3 consists of 14 residues. V was shortened by 6 bases and J by 5 bases, with 14 bases between the two germline ends.

As for this clonotype: A much bigger clone sits one base away, suggesting this may be a read error. The chain combines TRBV29-1 with TRBJ2-4; D is possibly TRBD1 or TRBD2 (5 bases each). This CDR3 comprises 15 residues. The germline V gene has CDR1 SQVTM and CDR2 ANQGSEA. With 4 bases removed from V and 3 bases from J, the gap between germline ends came to 16 bases. CDR3 nucleotide sequence: TGCAGCGTTGGATCAGCCGTGAGGGGCAAAAACATTCAGTACTTC. Protein product: CSVGSAVRGKNIQYF.

This clonotype was seen ten or more times. The chain recombines TRBV19 with TRBJ2-2; D not resolved. V dropped 2 bases and J dropped 8 bases, with 12 bases sitting between them. The CDR3 totals 14 residues. CDR1 and CDR2 from the germline V gene are LNHDA and SQIVND (reference sequence). This chain's CDR3 is CASSIFLGEGELFF. In DNA form, the CDR3 reads TGTGCCAGTAGTATATTTCTTGGAGAAGGGGAGCTGTTTTTT. Full variable domain (rest looked up from reference TRBV19 and TRBJ2-2): DGGITQSPKYLFRKEGQNVTLSCEQNLNHDAMYWYRQDPGQGLRLIYYSQIVNDFQKGDIAEGYSVSREKKESFPLTVTSAQKNPTAFYLCASSIFLGEGELFFGEGSRLTVL.